This T cell receptor (beta chain) was found in a study of shared clonotypes between healthy human individuals. Original processing methods: ImmunoSEQ gave junction-only sequences without quality scores, so filtering differed. Here immunoSEQ multiplex PCR was the method, and the copy in TCRdb shows in-frame clones only, minus some. V and J calls and clone size are copied from that table; D and trimming were computed from the DNA. The sample records 630,000 or so clones, more than 95% being singletons. The CDR3 spans 11 residues. V was trimmed by 6 bases and J by 3 bases, leaving 5 bases between them. Per the germline V gene, CDR1 is SEHNR and CDR2 is FQNEAQ (reference sequence). Naive CD8 populations comprised CD45RO-negative cells positively selected for CCR7, excluding terminally differentiated effector memory CD45RA+ cells.

This chain joins TRBV7-9 and TRBJ2-5; no clear D. This receptor was taken from a man aged 25 to 40 in good health. Sequencing input: naive CD8+ T cells sorted from blood. Here the CDR3 DNA reads TGTGCCAGCAGGTTGAAAGAGACCCAGTACTTC. Its protein product is CASRLKETQYF. Combining the CDR3 with reference TRBV7-9 and TRBJ2-5 gives the whole variable domain DTGVSQNPRHKITKRGQNVTFRCDPISEHNRLYWYRQTLGQGPEFLTYFQNEAQLEKSRLLSDRFSAERPKGSFSTLEIQRTEQGDSAMYLCASRLKETQYFGPGTRLLVL.